Each of the 15 T cell receptor beta chains below was sequenced from the same sample in a study of cytomegalovirus exposure and HLA in healthy donors. The PCR was carried out with 60 Vbeta primers and 13 Jbeta primers. This table comes from immunoSEQ multiplex PCR, and its TCRdb copy is limited to in-frame clones, with some not included. The sample contains 55,000 to 70,000 clones, around 74% of which appear only once. Sequencing was performed on PBMCs. These TCRs come from a male donor in good health and CMV-seropositive.

The rearrangement joins TRBV7-2 to TRBJ1-6, with 8 bases aligning to TRBD1. Looked up from germline, CDR1 is SGHTA and CDR2 is FQGNSA. The CDR3 spans 16 residues. V was pared by 5 bases and J by 10 bases, with 13 bases of the junction left unmatched. CDR3 sequence reads: CASSLFIGQGHSPLHF. DNA of the CDR3: TGTGCCAGCAGCCTCTTCATTGGACAGGGCCACTCACCCCTCCACTTT.

The chain links TRBV30 to TRBJ2-7; D call uncertain. V was shortened by 0 bases and J by 5 bases, with 8 bases between the two germline ends. In germline, CDR1 is GTSNPN, CDR2 SVGIG (reference sequence). CDR3 length: 12 residues. This CDR3 is CAWSVYSDEQYF. The DNA of the CDR3 is TGTGCCTGGAGTGTGTATAGTGACGAGCAGTACTTC.

The chain is built from TRBV7-8 and TRBJ1-1, with D perhaps matching TRBD1 (6 bases). The germline gives CDR1 SGHVS, CDR2 FQNEAQ. Between the trimmed V and J ends, which lost 4 bases and 1 base, there was a span of 7 bases. CDR3 length equals 13 residues. The CDR3 loop reads CASSSTGNTEAFF. The CDR3 DNA sequence: TGTGCCAGCAGCTCGACAGGGAACACTGAAGCTTTCTTT.

The J gene is TRBJ1-5, the V gene TRBV30; D may be TRBD1 (6 bases). This CDR3 contains 14 residues. Germline assignment: CDR1 GTSNPN and CDR2 SVGIG (reference sequence). V lost 1 base and J 7 bases, leaving 14 bases between the germline ends. DNA of the CDR3: TGTGCCTGGAGTGAGGGGGTGGACGGGCAGCCCCAGCATTTT. This translates into CAWSEGVDGQPQHF.

This clone was recorded once. V gene TRBV9 combines with J gene TRBJ2-5; D possibly corresponds to TRBD2 (5 bases). Deletions cut 3 bases from V and 5 bases from J, with 20 bases between. The CDR3 runs 16 residues. The germline V gene encodes CDR1 SGDLS and CDR2 YYNGEE. In DNA, the CDR3 is TGTGCCAGCAGCGAGTACCCTCGGGGTTCGCCGGAGACCCAGTACTTC. This encodes CASSEYPRGSPETQYF.

CDR3 sequence: CASSDTDRGPGYTF. In DNA, the CDR3 is TGTGCCAGCAGTGACACAGACAGGGGCCCTGGCTACACCTTC. The chain combines TRBV6-6 with TRBJ1-2; 8 positions match TRBD1. This CDR3 comprises 14 residues. The J segment lost 7 bases and the V segment lost 5 bases, leaving 9 bases of the junction unmatched. Germline CDR1 reads MNHNY; CDR2 reads SVGAGI (reference sequence).

The rearrangement links TRBV6-5 to TRBJ2-7; 7 positions agree with TRBD2. The CDR3 consists of 14 residues. V lost 3 bases to trimming and J lost 6 bases; unmatched junction nucleotides: 8. Per the germline V gene, CDR1 is MNHEY and CDR2 is SVGAGI. CDR3 nucleotides: TGTGCCAGCAGTTATCACGGGGGGAGAACCGAGCAGTACTTC. As protein: CASSYHGGRTEQYF.

This clone has just one count. The V and J genes are TRBV5-3 and TRBJ1-1, with 7 bases identical to TRBD1. TRBV5-3 is an open reading frame, and its role is uncertain. This CDR3 has 14 residues. With 4 bases clipped from V and 2 bases from J, the junction kept 5 bases outside the gene matches. The CDR3 protein is CARSPDRPNTEAFF. Written as DNA, the CDR3 is TGTGCCAGAAGCCCGGACAGGCCCAACACTGAAGCTTTCTTT.

The chain uses TRBV6-5 and TRBJ2-5; D may be TRBD1 (6 bases). V lost 6 bases, J lost 2 bases, and 13 bases lay in between. There are 14 residues in the CDR3. Germline V CDR1 and CDR2: MNHEY, SVGAGI. The CDR3: CASSPITGQETQYF. The CDR3 bases are TGTGCCAGCAGCCCCATTACAGGGCAAGAGACCCAGTACTTC.

This sequence joins TRBV27 and TRBJ1-2; 7 positions match TRBD1. From germline, CDR1 is MNHEY and CDR2 SMNVEV (reference sequence). V was clipped by 0 bases and J by 6 bases; unmatched bases: 1. The CDR3 consists of 13 residues. Here the CDR3 DNA reads TGTGCCAGCAGTTTATCGACAGGGAATGGCTACACCTTC. This encodes CASSLSTGNGYTF.

This rearrangement joins TRBV4-3 to TRBJ2-7; TRBD2 aligns across 11 bases. The CDR3 contains 15 residues. Losses at the gene ends were 4 bases for V and 4 bases for J; bases not matched to a gene: 6. Germline values: CDR1 LGHNA, CDR2 YSLEER. CDR3 amino acids: CASSPGSGGVYEQYF. CDR3 in DNA: TGCGCCAGCAGCCCAGGTAGCGGGGGGGTATACGAGCAGTACTTC.

The chain has TRBV6-6 and TRBJ2-1, with TRBD2 matching 11 bases. Germline trimming cut 6 bases from V and 10 bases from J; bases unmatched to any gene: 11. CDR3 length: 15 residues. CDR1 is MNHNY, CDR2 SVGAGI, per germline (reference sequence). The CDR3, as DNA: TGTGCCAGCAGCTTATACTTAGCGGGGGGGCGGGAGCAGTTCTTC. Its protein product is CASSLYLAGGREQFF.

The chain uses TRBV15 and TRBJ1-1, with a possible D match to TRBD1 (5 bases). The CDR3 runs 17 residues. Germline CDR1 LNHNV, CDR2 YYDKDF (reference sequence). Trimming stripped 1 base from V and 1 base from J, with 16 bases between. For the CDR3, the DNA is TGTGCCACCAGCAGAGGTCAGTGGGAGGGGAAGAACACTGAAGCTTTCTTT. It codes for CATSRGQWEGKNTEAFF. The full variable domain, completed using reference TRBV15 and TRBJ1-1, is DAMVIQNPRYQVTQFGKPVTLSCSQTLNHNVMYWYQQKSSQAPKLLFHYYDKDFNNEADTPDNFQSRRPNTSFCFLDIRSPGLGDTAMYLCATSRGQWEGKNTEAFFGQGTRLTVV.

This clone was recorded a few times. The rearrangement uses TRBV29-1 and TRBJ2-3; a weak D match, TRBD2 (7 bases). The germline V gene has CDR1 SQVTM and CDR2 ANQGSEA. The CDR3 runs to 13 residues. The V end was cut by 4 bases, the J end by 6 bases, with 14 bases between. The DNA for the CDR3 is TGCAGCGTTGTCGGGGGGCTTGTCGATACGCAGTATTTT. Translation gives CSVVGGLVDTQYF.

The V gene is TRBV6-5, the J gene TRBJ1-4; TRBD1 aligns across 8 bases. The germline gives CDR1 MNHEY, CDR2 SVGAGI. With V trimmed by 6 bases and J by 7 bases, 10 bases remained unmatched. CDR3 length: 15 residues. The CDR3 is CASRESDRDREKLFF. For the CDR3, the DNA is TGTGCCAGCAGGGAGTCGGACAGGGATCGTGAAAAACTGTTTTTT.